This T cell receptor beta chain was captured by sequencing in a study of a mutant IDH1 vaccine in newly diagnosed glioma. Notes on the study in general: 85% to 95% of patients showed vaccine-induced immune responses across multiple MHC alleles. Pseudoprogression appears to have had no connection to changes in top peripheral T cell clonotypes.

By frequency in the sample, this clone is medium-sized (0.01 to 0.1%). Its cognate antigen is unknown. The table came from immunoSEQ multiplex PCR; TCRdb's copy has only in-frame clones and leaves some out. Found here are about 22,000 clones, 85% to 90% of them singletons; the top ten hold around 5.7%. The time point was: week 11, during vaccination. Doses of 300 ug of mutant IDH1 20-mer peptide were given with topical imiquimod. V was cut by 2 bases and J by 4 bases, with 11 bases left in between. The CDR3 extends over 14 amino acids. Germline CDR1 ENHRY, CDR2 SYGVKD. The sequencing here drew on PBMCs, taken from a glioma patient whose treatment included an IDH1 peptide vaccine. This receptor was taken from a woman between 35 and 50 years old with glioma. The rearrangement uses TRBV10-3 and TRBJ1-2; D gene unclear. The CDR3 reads CAISEPGSSYGYTF. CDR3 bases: TGTGCCATCAGTGAGCCGGGTTCTAGCTATGGCTACACCTTC.